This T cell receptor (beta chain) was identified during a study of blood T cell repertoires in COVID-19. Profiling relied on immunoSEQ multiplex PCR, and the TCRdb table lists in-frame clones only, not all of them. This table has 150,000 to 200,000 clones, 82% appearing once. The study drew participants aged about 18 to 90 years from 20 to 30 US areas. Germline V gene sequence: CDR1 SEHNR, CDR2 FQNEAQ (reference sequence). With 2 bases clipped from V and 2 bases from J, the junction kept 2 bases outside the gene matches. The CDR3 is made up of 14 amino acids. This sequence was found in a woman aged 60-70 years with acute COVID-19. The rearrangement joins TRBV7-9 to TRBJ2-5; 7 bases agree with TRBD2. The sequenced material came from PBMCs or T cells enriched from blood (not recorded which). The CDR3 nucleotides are TGTGCCAGCAGCTTACAGGGAGGGCAAGAGACCCAGTACTTC. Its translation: CASSLQGGQETQYF.